The 20 T cell receptor beta chains below were found in one sample sequenced in a study of cytomegalovirus exposure and HLA in healthy donors. 13 Jbeta primers and 60 Vbeta primers were used for the PCR. Sequencing used immunoSEQ multiplex PCR; TCRdb keeps in-frame clones, though not all of them. This repertoire shows about 130,000 clones, roughly 8.8% found once; its top ten account for roughly 7%. The material sequenced was PBMCs. These receptor sequences come from a middle-aged woman in good health and CMV-seropositive.

This clone came up a few times. Different DNA sequences within this sample yield the same CDR3. The V call is TRBV7-2, the J call TRBJ2-1; TRBD2 matches 10 bases. The germline CDR1 and CDR2 sequences are SGHTA and FQGNSA. The J segment lost 6 bases and the V segment lost 4 bases, leaving 3 bases of the junction unmatched. CDR3 length: 14 amino acids. CDR3 bases: TGTGCCAGCAGCTCCTTAGCGGGGGGCAATGAGCAGTTCTTC. Amino acid sequence: CASSSLAGGNEQFF. The whole variable domain, filled in from reference TRBV7-2 and TRBJ2-1, reads GAGVSQSPSNKVTEKGKDVELRCDPISGHTALYWYRQSLGQGLEFLIYFQGNSAPDKSGLPSDRFSAERTGGSVSTLTIQRTQQEDSAVYLCASSSLAGGNEQFFGPGTRLTVL.

Written as DNA, the CDR3 is TGTGCCAGCAGTTATCCAGGGGACACTGAAGCTTTCTTT. As protein: CASSYPGDTEAFF. The chain recombines TRBV6-1 with TRBJ1-1; tentative D call: TRBD1 (6 bases). This CDR3 spans 13 amino acids. V was clipped by 5 bases and J by 3 bases, with 10 bases between them. Germline V gives CDR1 MNHNS, CDR2 SASEGT.

This clone was counted only a few times. This chain uses TRBV4-3 with TRBJ1-1, with a weak D call TRBD1 (6 bases). Trimming shortened V by 0 bases and J by 0 bases, and 14 bases separated the two germline ends. Germline V gene sequence: CDR1 LGHNA, CDR2 YSLEER. This CDR3 region has 17 residues. DNA of the CDR3: TGCGCCAGCAGCCAAGAGAGGTCAGGGGAGTTGAACACTGAAGCTTTCTTT. Its protein is CASSQERSGELNTEAFF.

By sample share, this clone is medium-sized. Here the CDR3 reads CASSQESNEGSYNEQFF. CDR3 nucleotides: TGCGCCAGCAGCCAAGAATCTAACGAGGGTTCCTACAATGAGCAGTTCTTC. The rearrangement uses TRBV4-3 and TRBJ2-1; perhaps TRBD2 as D (5 bases). Trimming removed 0 bases from V and 1 base from J, with 13 bases in between. CDR1 and CDR2 (germline): LGHNA, YSLEER. The CDR3 totals 17 residues.

As concerns this clone: This sample also contains other DNA sequences that code for the same CDR3. The V call is TRBV27, the J call TRBJ2-5; the D gene is possibly TRBD1 (6 bases). The CDR3 contains 13 residues. Trimming took 4 bases from V and 6 from J, leaving 12 bases between them. Germline CDR1 MNHEY, CDR2 SMNVEV (reference sequence). CDR3 amino acids: CASSSSTGKTQYF. The CDR3 DNA reads TGTGCCAGCAGTTCCTCAACAGGGAAGACCCAGTACTTC.

This clone was counted a few times. The chain links TRBV5-6 to TRBJ2-3, with TRBD2 as a possible D gene (7 bases). Germline CDR1 is SGHDT and CDR2 is YYEEEE. The V gene lost 6 bases and the J gene lost 3 bases, with 23 bases spanning the gap. The CDR3 sequence is 17 residues long. As DNA, the CDR3 is TGTGCCAGCACTTTACTAGTCGGGGGGCAGTATACAGATACGCAGTATTTT. It encodes CASTLLVGGQYTDTQYF.

The chain recombines TRBV4-1 with TRBJ1-2, with 10 bases aligning to TRBD1. The J segment lost 2 bases and the V segment lost 1 base, leaving 4 bases of the junction unmatched. CDR3 length: 16 amino acids. The V gene's germline CDR1 is MGHRA and CDR2 YSYEKL. The CDR3 loop is CASSQGWDRGNYGYTF. The CDR3 DNA is TGCGCCAGCAGCCAAGGGTGGGACAGGGGCAACTATGGCTACACCTTC.

This clone has only a few counts. The chain links TRBV2 to TRBJ1-2, with 9 nucleotides matching TRBD1. The ends lost 6 bases at V and 8 bases at J; junction bases unmatched: 7. The CDR3 sequence is 13 residues long. Germline CDR1 and CDR2: SNHLY and FYNNEI. For the CDR3, the DNA is TGTGCCAGCAGAGACGACAGGGGGGGCGGCTACACCTTC. Translating it yields CASRDDRGGGYTF.

This clone came up a few times. This chain links TRBV19 with TRBJ1-6, with 9 bases matching TRBD1. CDR3 length: 15 residues. Trimming at V came to 6 bases and at J to 5 bases, leaving 5 bases not matched to a gene. Germline V gives CDR1 LNHDA, CDR2 SQIVND (reference sequence). The DNA of the CDR3 is TGTGCCAGTAGGCGGGGGGACAGGGATAATTCACCCCTCCACTTT. Its protein product is CASRRGDRDNSPLHF.

Only a few counts were recorded for this clone. The rearrangement uses TRBV19 and TRBJ1-5; 7 positions match TRBD1. The CDR3 length is 14 residues. The germline V gene encodes CDR1 LNHDA and CDR2 SQIVND (reference sequence). Trimming cost V 8 bases and J 7 bases; bases outside gene matches: 11. The chain's CDR3 is CASSRRGLEQPQHF. DNA for the CDR3: TGTGCCAGTTCCCGGAGGGGGCTCGAACAGCCCCAGCATTTT.

This chain joins TRBV29-1 and TRBJ2-5; 7 bases match TRBD1. J gave up 1 base and V 6 bases, and 8 bases lay outside the gene matches. The CDR3 covers 14 residues. Germline V gene data show CDR1 as SQVTM and CDR2 as ANQGSEA. The CDR3 is CSVYQGDIQETQYF. The CDR3 nucleotides read TGCAGCGTATATCAGGGGGATATCCAAGAGACCCAGTACTTC. The whole variable domain, filled in from reference TRBV29-1 and TRBJ2-5, reads SAVISQKPSRDICQRGTSLTIQCQVDSQVTMMFWYRQQPGQSLTLIATANQGSEATYESGFVIDKFPISRPNLTFSTLTVSNMSPEDSSIYLCSVYQGDIQETQYFGPGTRLLVL.

The chain uses TRBV5-1 and TRBJ2-2; D is uncertain. The CDR3 runs to 11 residues. Germline V gene data show CDR1 as SGHRS and CDR2 as YFSETQ. The V gene lost 0 bases and the J gene lost 14 bases, with 8 bases spanning the gap. CDR3 sequence reads: CASSLDRDLFF. CDR3 nucleotide sequence: TGCGCCAGCAGCTTGGACAGAGACCTGTTTTTT.

This clone was counted between two and nine times. The chain combines TRBV6-5 with TRBJ2-6; D call uncertain. Germline assignment: CDR1 MNHEY and CDR2 SVGAGI. V lost 8 bases and J lost 0, with 11 bases in between. CDR3 size: 15 residues. The CDR3 loop is CASEPSLSGANVLTF. The CDR3, as DNA: TGTGCCAGCGAGCCGTCCCTCTCTGGGGCCAACGTCCTGACTTTC.

This clone was observed a few times. The V gene is TRBV6-5, the J gene TRBJ2-3, with 7 bases aligning to TRBD1. The CDR3 sequence is 15 residues long. Germline loops: CDR1 MNHEY, CDR2 SVGAGI. The V and J ends lost 4 bases and 1 base, in that order; junction bases with no gene match: 5. Here the CDR3 DNA reads TGTGCCAGCAGTTCAGGGGGACAAGGCACAGATACGCAGTATTTT. This gives the protein CASSSGGQGTDTQYF.

Regarding this clone: The junction does not match germline at one end; this may be a read error. The chain carries TRBV6-5 and TRBJ1-4, with D uncertain. The CDR3 consists of 14 residues. The germline V gene encodes CDR1 MNHEY and CDR2 SVGAGI. The CDR3 bases are TGTGCCAGCAGTCCTCGGGAGTGGAGAGGAAAACTATTTTTT. This translates into CASSPREWRGKLFF.

The chain couples TRBV29-1 to TRBJ2-3; the D is unclear. This CDR3 comprises 12 residues. Germline-derived CDR1 and CDR2 are SQVTM and ANQGSEA. Trimming cost V 4 bases and J 2 bases, with 7 bases left between them. The CDR3 loop reads CSVARITDTQYF. The CDR3 coding sequence is TGCAGCGTTGCCAGAATCACAGATACGCAGTATTTT.

DNA for the CDR3: TGTGCCAGCAGCTCGCCTGGACAGATGAACACTGAAGCTTTCTTT. Encoded protein: CASSSPGQMNTEAFF. The chain joins TRBV5-6 to TRBJ1-1; D may be TRBD1 (6 bases). Germline CDR1 is SGHDT and CDR2 is YYEEEE. This CDR3 is built from 15 residues. The V end lost 3 bases, the J end lost 0 bases, and 12 bases lay between the germline ends.

The chain uses TRBV11-2 and TRBJ2-3; 9 positions match TRBD2. This CDR3 has 16 residues. Germline CDR1 SGHAT, CDR2 FQNNGV. The J segment lost 5 bases and the V segment lost 2 bases, leaving 8 bases of the junction unmatched. The CDR3 spells CASSLLAGGQVDTQYF. CDR3 bases: TGTGCCAGCAGCTTATTGGCGGGGGGGCAGGTAGATACGCAGTATTTT. Drawing the rest from reference TRBV11-2 and TRBJ2-3, the complete variable domain is EAGVAQSPRYKIIEKRQSVAFWCNPISGHATLYWYQQILGQGPKLLIQFQNNGVVDDSQLPKDRFSAERLKGVDSTLKIQPAKLEDSAVYLCASSLLAGGQVDTQYFGPGTRLTVL.

J is TRBJ2-3 and V is TRBV7-2; no clear D gene. The germline gives CDR1 SGHTA, CDR2 FQGNSA. The CDR3 consists of 12 residues. V lost 1 base to trimming and J lost 8 bases, with 7 bases between them. CDR3 residues: CASSLGEATQYF. For the CDR3, the DNA is TGTGCCAGCAGCTTAGGAGAGGCTACGCAGTATTTT.

This clone was seen just once. In DNA form, the CDR3 reads TGTGCCAGCAGTTTGGACAGTGCCCCCTACGAGCAGTACTTC. Amino acid sequence: CASSLDSAPYEQYF. This rearrangement joins TRBV27 to TRBJ2-7, with D possibly being TRBD1 (6 bases). Trimming took off 3 bases at V and 2 bases at J, with 11 bases between the two ends. Germline V gene sequence: CDR1 MNHEY, CDR2 SMNVEV (reference sequence). The CDR3 runs to 14 residues.